The 14 T cell receptor beta chains below were found in one sample sequenced in a study of regulatory T cells in long-lasting Graves disease. As for time point: newly diagnosed GD, antithyroid drugs for less than 3 months. PBMC-extracted RNA yielded the TCR library. Assembly of TCR beta libraries relied on iRepertoire HTBI primers together with Arm-PCR of CDR3 regions. TCRdb re-called the multiplex PCR reads through MiXCR, storing one row per CDR3 protein. Here the sample spans roughly 610,000 distinct CDR3 sequences, 15% to 20% being singletons. The data were also submitted as part of a second study, on T cells in Graves' hyperthyroidism and ophthalmopathy.

The sample in question was peripheral blood mononuclear cells (PBMCs), obtained at new diagnosis, from a patient treated with antithyroid drugs. All receptors derive from a woman under 40 with Graves disease.

This clonotype has just a few counts. The chain recombines TRBV18 with TRBJ2-1, with a tentative D call TRBD1 (6 bases). This CDR3 is built from 20 residues. V dropped 0 bases and J dropped 5 bases, with 26 bases sitting between them. Germline V gene sequence: CDR1 KGHSH, CDR2 LQKENI. In DNA form, the CDR3 reads TGTGCCAGCTCACCACCGCGGGCTAACCCAGGTCCTCACAGGGACAATGAGCAGTTCTTC. Translation: CASSPPRANPGPHRDNEQFF.

V is TRBV7-2 and J is TRBJ1-6, with D unclear. Germline assignment: CDR1 SGHTA and CDR2 FQGNSA. This CDR3 comprises 15 residues. With 3 bases removed from V and 4 bases from J, the gap between germline ends came to 10 bases. The CDR3 DNA sequence: TGTGCCAGCAGCTTTGATACCATTTATAATTCACCCCTCCACTTT. Residues: CASSFDTIYNSPLHF.

Here the CDR3 DNA reads TGTGCCACCAGCACCTACCGGGACTCGGGCGTAGGTCAGCCCCAGCATTTT. Translating it yields CATSTYRDSGVGQPQHF. The chain combines TRBV15 with TRBJ1-5; maybe TRBD1 (5 bases). V was trimmed by 4 bases and J by 6 bases, leaving 22 bases between them. The length of the CDR3 is 17 residues. Germline V gene lookup returns CDR1 LNHNV and CDR2 YYDKDF (reference sequence).

This clonotype came up many times. V gene TRBV28 combines with J gene TRBJ1-1, with D perhaps TRBD1 (6 bases). The germline V and J ends were trimmed by 6 bases and 6 bases, with 14 bases remaining between them. CDR1 and CDR2 from the germline V gene are MDHEN and SYDVKM. The CDR3 is 13 residues long. CDR3 sequence: CASSQLGAAEAFF. Here the CDR3 DNA reads TGTGCCAGCAGCCAATTGGGGGCGGCTGAAGCTTTCTTT.

The sample holds a few counts of this clonotype. The gene calls are TRBV20-1 and TRBJ2-3, with 7 bases identical to TRBD2. Germline V gene data show CDR1 as DFQATT and CDR2 as SNEGSKA (reference sequence). The CDR3 covers 12 residues. In DNA, the CDR3 is TGCAGCGGCCAGCGGGGAGCAGATACGCAGTATTTT. It translates to CSGQRGADTQYF.

The chain is built from TRBV18 and TRBJ2-3, with a weak D call TRBD1 (6 bases). The CDR3 runs 15 residues. Trimming stripped 2 bases from V and 6 bases from J, with 15 bases between. CDR1 KGHSH and CDR2 LQKENI come from the germline V gene. The CDR3 reads CASSPETGHRDTQYF. The DNA for the CDR3 is TGTGCCAGCTCACCAGAGACAGGCCACAGGGATACGCAGTATTTT.

The V gene is TRBV12-5, the J gene TRBJ2-3, with D possibly TRBD1 on 5 matching bases. This CDR3 has 14 residues. V was clipped by 7 bases and J by 0 bases, with 11 bases between them. The germline gives CDR1 LGHNT, CDR2 FRNRAP. CDR3: CASARGSSTDTQYF. CDR3 nucleotides: TGTGCTAGTGCAAGGGGATCTAGCACAGATACGCAGTATTTT.

This clonotype was seen ten or more times. The chain couples TRBV28 to TRBJ1-5; D is possibly TRBD1 (5 bases). CDR1 and CDR2 from the germline V gene are MDHEN and SYDVKM. The CDR3 runs 15 residues. V lost 2 bases and J 0 bases, leaving 8 bases between the germline ends. CDR3 nucleotide sequence: TGTGCCAGCAGTTTAAGGGGAGGTAGCAATCAGCCCCAGCATTTT. Translation: CASSLRGGSNQPQHF.

This clonotype was recorded a few times. This sequence joins TRBV24-1 and TRBJ2-5; 8 bases fit TRBD1. The junction had 7 bases not matched to a gene; V was cut back by 4 bases and J by 4 bases. This CDR3 region has 15 residues. Germline lookup yields CDR1 KGHDR and CDR2 SFDVKD. The CDR3 spells CATSEGGQGLETQYF. Here the CDR3 DNA reads TGTGCCACCAGTGAGGGCGGACAGGGATTAGAGACCCAGTACTTC.

The V gene is TRBV5-1, the J gene TRBJ2-1; D may correspond to TRBD1 or TRBD2 (5 bases each). V gave up 0 bases and J gave up 3 bases, with 16 bases separating them. The CDR3 is 17 amino acids. Per the germline V gene, CDR1 is SGHRS and CDR2 is YFSETQ. CDR3 in amino acids: CASSLVVTGPSYNEQFF. The CDR3, as DNA: TGCGCCAGCAGCTTGGTCGTGACGGGACCTAGCTACAATGAGCAGTTCTTC. The full variable domain, its missing parts supplied by reference TRBV5-1 and TRBJ2-1, is KAGVTQTPRYLIKTRGQQVTLSCSPISGHRSVSWYQQTPGQGLQFLFEYFSETQRNKGNFPGRFSGRQFSNSRSEMNVSTLELGDSALYLCASSLVVTGPSYNEQFFGPGTRLTVL.

In this sample, this clonotype turned up many times. The chain couples TRBV20-1 to TRBJ1-3; D remains unclear. Germline V gives CDR1 DFQATT, CDR2 SNEGSKA (reference sequence). The CDR3 is 14 amino acids. Trimming cost V 0 bases and J 3 bases, with 9 bases left between them. The CDR3 here is CSAREEDGGNTIYF. The CDR3 bases are TGCAGTGCTAGAGAAGAGGACGGTGGAAACACCATATATTTT.

This clonotype has at least ten counts. The chain is built from TRBV6-1 and TRBJ2-7, with D perhaps given as TRBD1 or TRBD2 (5 bases each). Germline V gives CDR1 MNHNS, CDR2 SASEGT. Between the trimmed V and J ends, which lost 5 bases and 1 base, there was a span of 9 bases. The length of the CDR3 is 13 residues. The CDR3 reads CASSRDQSYEQYF. The CDR3 DNA follows: TGTGCCAGCAGTCGGGACCAATCCTACGAGCAGTACTTC.

The sample holds many counts of this clonotype. The V gene is TRBV18, the J gene TRBJ1-5, with D unclear. The CDR3 totals 13 residues. The germline V gene encodes CDR1 KGHSH and CDR2 LQKENI. V lost 5 bases and J 2 bases, leaving 7 bases between the germline ends. CDR3 sequence reads: CASSYEGNQPQHF. The CDR3, as DNA: TGTGCCAGCTCATATGAGGGCAATCAGCCCCAGCATTTT.

The chain recombines TRBV5-1 with TRBJ2-7, with TRBD1 matching 10 bases. The trim removed 4 bases at V and 0 bases at J, leaving 4 bases unmatched. Germline CDR1 and CDR2: SGHRS and YFSETQ. This CDR3 has 15 residues. CDR3 region: CASSQGTGDSYEQYF. For the CDR3, the DNA is TGCGCCAGCAGCCAGGGGACAGGGGACTCCTACGAGCAGTACTTC.